This T cell receptor (beta chain) was profiled in a study of a mutant IDH1 vaccine in newly diagnosed glioma. Comments on this clone: Its specificity is not known.

Time point denoted: week 5, during vaccination. What each vaccine dose contained was 300 ug of mutant IDH1 20-mer peptide, accompanied by topical imiquimod. Clones were sequenced by immunoSEQ multiplex PCR, and TCRdb holds only the in-frame ones, with some missing. The table has roughly 62,000 clones, about 86% seen once; the top ten hold nearly 7.5%. The source is a woman aged 45-65 years with glioma. Here the sequenced sample was PBMCs, taken from a glioma patient whose treatment included an IDH1 peptide vaccine.

The CDR3 nucleotides are TGTGCCTGGAGTGTTGACAGGGTTAATTCACCCCTCCACTTT. It codes for CAWSVDRVNSPLHF. The chain employs TRBV30 and TRBJ1-6; 7 nucleotides align to TRBD1. Germline V gene sequence: CDR1 GTSNPN, CDR2 SVGIG (reference sequence). V trimming: 0 bases; J trimming: 6 bases; junction bases outside the gene matches: 2. The CDR3 is 14 residues long.